A single sample gave rise to the 28 T cell receptor beta chains below, sequenced in a study of shared clonotypes between healthy human individuals (dated by TCRdb to the early 2020s). Receptor amplification or capture employed the immunoSEQ multiplex PCR assay. Imported from immuneACCESS, the table was reduced by TCRdb to in-frame sequences with V and J called. These copies leave out some clones; in studies compared against another copy, an unresolved V gene accounts for under half, and the cause of the remainder is not known. This sample holds 2 million to 2.5 million clones; 85% to 95% were observed only once. In total, the top ten clones hold under 0.45% of the sample. The sample consisted of naive CD4+ T cells from PBMCs. In the paper's terms, the cell subset or site label means: CD45RA+ positively selected. The receptor source for this set is a young man in good health. Some clones in this sample may be carry-over from other donors' samples.

The rearrangement joins TRBV28 to TRBJ2-2; a possible D gene is TRBD1 (7 bases). V lost 3 bases and J 3 bases, leaving 11 bases between the germline ends. The germline V gene encodes CDR1 MDHEN and CDR2 SYDVKM. The CDR3 consists of 15 residues. This CDR3 is CASSLSRGDTGELFF. The CDR3, as DNA: TGTGCCAGCAGTTTGTCCAGGGGGGACACCGGGGAGCTGTTTTTT.

The gene calls are TRBV7-3 and TRBJ2-5; 7 bases map to TRBD2. CDR1 and CDR2 (germline): SGHTA, FQGTGA. Trimming at V came to 4 bases and at J to 5 bases, leaving 13 bases not matched to a gene. The CDR3 sequence is 16 residues long. CDR3 protein: CASSSSGTSTRETQYF. CDR3 DNA sequence: TGTGCCAGCAGCTCCAGCGGGACTTCAACTAGGGAGACCCAGTACTTC.

This clone showed up just once. The chain uses TRBV5-1 and TRBJ2-6, with D maybe TRBD2 (6 bases). The CDR3 runs 16 residues. CDR1 SGHRS and CDR2 YFSETQ come from the germline V gene. With 3 bases removed from V and 2 bases from J, the gap between germline ends came to 12 bases. The CDR3 spells CASSSEGFTGANVLTF. The CDR3 nucleotides are TGCGCCAGCAGCTCGGAGGGGTTCACTGGGGCCAACGTCCTGACTTTC. The full variable domain, with the rest looked up from reference TRBV5-1 and TRBJ2-6, is KAGVTQTPRYLIKTRGQQVTLSCSPISGHRSVSWYQQTPGQGLQFLFEYFSETQRNKGNFPGRFSGRQFSNSRSEMNVSTLELGDSALYLCASSSEGFTGANVLTFGAGSRLTVL.

This rearrangement joins TRBV6-1 to TRBJ1-2; D possibly corresponds to TRBD1 (5 bases). Germline lookup yields CDR1 MNHNS and CDR2 SASEGT. The CDR3 is 15 amino acids. Trimming left V 6 bases short and J 8 bases short, with 22 bases between. The chain's CDR3 is CASRHPATESGGYTF. DNA of the CDR3: TGTGCCAGCAGGCACCCAGCGACAGAGAGCGGAGGCTACACCTTC.

This chain links TRBV6-6 with TRBJ2-2, with D unresolved. The CDR3 is 12 amino acids. The germline CDR1 and CDR2 sequences are MNHNY and SVGAGI (reference sequence). Trimming shortened V by 7 bases and J by 6 bases, and 9 bases separated the two germline ends. CDR3 sequence reads: CASKTGSGELFF. In DNA, the CDR3 is TGTGCCAGCAAAACGGGTTCCGGGGAGCTGTTTTTT.

The rearrangement uses TRBV11-2 and TRBJ2-3; 16 nucleotides agree with TRBD2. Germline loops: CDR1 SGHAT, CDR2 FQNNGV. This CDR3 is 17 amino acids long. The V gene end was trimmed by 5 bases and the J gene end by 5 bases; junction bases not matched to a gene: 7. CDR3 amino acids: CASSPGLAGGFKDTQYF. DNA of the CDR3: TGTGCCAGCAGCCCGGGACTAGCGGGAGGGTTTAAAGATACGCAGTATTTT. The complete variable domain, with remaining parts taken from reference TRBV11-2 and TRBJ2-3, reads EAGVAQSPRYKIIEKRQSVAFWCNPISGHATLYWYQQILGQGPKLLIQFQNNGVVDDSQLPKDRFSAERLKGVDSTLKIQPAKLEDSAVYLCASSPGLAGGFKDTQYFGPGTRLTVL.

The V and J genes are TRBV2 and TRBJ2-5; 9 nucleotides match TRBD1. V gave up 6 bases and J gave up 7 bases; unmatched junction bases: 12. From germline, CDR1 is SNHLY and CDR2 FYNNEI. This CDR3 is 15 amino acids long. The CDR3 nucleotides are TGTGCCAGCAGGGGCCCGGGACAGGGTTCCGGGACCCAGTACTTC. Translation gives CASRGPGQGSGTQYF. Full variable domain (remainder filled in from reference TRBV2 and TRBJ2-5): EPEVTQTPSHQVTQMGQEVILRCVPISNHLYFYWYRQILGQKVEFLVSFYNNEISEKSEIFDDQFSVERPDGSNFTLKIRSTKLEDSAMYFCASRGPGQGSGTQYFGPGTRLLVL.

A word on this clone: Additional DNA sequences in this sample encode the identical CDR3. The V call is TRBV5-1, the J call TRBJ1-1; D is unresolved. Germline CDR1 SGHRS, CDR2 YFSETQ. Trimming pared 2 bases from V and 0 bases from J, leaving 8 bases between. The CDR3 covers 14 residues. CDR3 sequence: CASSLDGMNTEAFF. As DNA, the CDR3 is TGCGCCAGCAGCTTAGATGGGATGAACACTGAAGCTTTCTTT. The full variable domain, its missing parts supplied by reference TRBV5-1 and TRBJ1-1, is KAGVTQTPRYLIKTRGQQVTLSCSPISGHRSVSWYQQTPGQGLQFLFEYFSETQRNKGNFPGRFSGRQFSNSRSEMNVSTLELGDSALYLCASSLDGMNTEAFFGQGTRLTVV.

V usage is TRBV4-1 and J usage is TRBJ2-3; 9 nucleotides align to TRBD2. V trimming: 7 bases; J trimming: 4 bases; junction bases outside the gene matches: 12. Germline CDR1 is MGHRA and CDR2 is YSYEKL. The CDR3 runs to 16 residues. CDR3 sequence: CASTSVPVAGADTQYF. CDR3 bases: TGCGCCAGCACCTCGGTCCCGGTAGCGGGAGCAGATACGCAGTATTTT.

About this clone itself: This sample also contains other DNA sequences that code for the same CDR3. Here the CDR3 reads CASRPGTANTGELFF. The CDR3 DNA sequence: TGTGCCAGCAGGCCCGGGACAGCAAACACCGGGGAGCTGTTTTTT. The gene calls are TRBV7-2 and TRBJ2-2; 7 bases map to TRBD1. The germline V gene has CDR1 SGHTA and CDR2 FQGNSA. The J segment lost 2 bases and the V segment lost 6 bases, leaving 6 bases of the junction unmatched. The CDR3 contains 15 residues.

The chain has TRBV28 and TRBJ1-5; no clear D gene. CDR3 length: 15 residues. Trimming left V 5 bases short and J 2 bases short, with 13 bases between. Germline assignment: CDR1 MDHEN and CDR2 SYDVKM. The chain's CDR3 is CASSAPREGNQPQHF. The CDR3 DNA sequence: TGTGCCAGCAGTGCCCCGAGGGAGGGCAATCAGCCCCAGCATTTT. Full variable domain (missing parts from reference TRBV28 and TRBJ1-5): DVKVTQSSRYLVKRTGEKVFLECVQDMDHENMFWYRQDPGLGLRLIYFSYDVKMKEKGDIPEGYSVSREKKERFSLILESASTNQTSMYLCASSAPREGNQPQHFGDGTRLSIL.

Concerning this clone itself: Other DNA variants within this sample encode the same CDR3. The rearrangement links TRBV7-9 to TRBJ1-5, with D unclear. Trimming removed 2 bases at V and 3 bases at J, with 5 bases between. Germline V gives CDR1 SEHNR, CDR2 FQNEAQ (reference sequence). This CDR3 has 13 residues. The CDR3 sequence is CASSLSPNQPQHF. CDR3 DNA sequence: TGTGCCAGCAGCTTATCCCCCAATCAGCCCCAGCATTTT.

CDR3: CASSLPTKSDEQFF. The CDR3 coding sequence is TGCGCCAGCAGCCTACCGACCAAATCCGATGAGCAGTTCTTC. The J gene is TRBJ2-1, the V gene TRBV4-1, with D hard to call. The germline V gene encodes CDR1 MGHRA and CDR2 YSYEKL. Trimming took off 4 bases at V and 8 bases at J, with 15 bases between the two ends. This CDR3 contains 14 residues.

The rearrangement joins TRBV11-3 to TRBJ2-3; TRBD2 matches at 9 bases. The CDR3 is made up of 15 amino acids. J gave up 0 bases and V 6 bases, and 4 bases lay outside the gene matches. CDR1 SGHNT and CDR2 YENEEA come from the germline V gene. This CDR3 reads CASRLAGSSTDTQYF. The CDR3, as DNA: TGTGCCAGCAGACTAGCGGGTTCTAGCACAGATACGCAGTATTTT.

V and J are TRBV27 and TRBJ2-7; D uncertain. CDR3 length: 13 amino acids. CDR1 MNHEY and CDR2 SMNVEV come from the germline V gene (reference sequence). Between the trimmed V and J ends, which lost 6 bases and 6 bases, there was a span of 15 bases. In DNA form, the CDR3 reads TGTGCCAGCAGCCGCGTGGGTTTCTTCGAGCAGTACTTC. This translates into CASSRVGFFEQYF.

A note on this clone: Distinct nucleotide sequences in the sample also encode this CDR3. The chain combines TRBV7-2 with TRBJ2-1; TRBD2 might be the D (6 bases). Germline-derived CDR1 and CDR2 are SGHTA and FQGNSA. The CDR3 has 15 amino acids. V was pared by 1 base and J by 4 bases, with 11 bases between. The CDR3 protein is CASSLGLAVYNEQFF. CDR3 DNA sequence: TGTGCCAGCAGCTTAGGTTTAGCGGTTTACAATGAGCAGTTCTTC.

The chain uses TRBV14 and TRBJ1-2; D might be TRBD1 (5 bases). CDR1 and CDR2 from the germline V gene are SGHDN and FVKESK. Trimming removed 8 bases at V and 3 bases at J, with 13 bases between. The CDR3 loop spans 13 amino acids. The CDR3 spells CASGSQGDYGYTF. Here the CDR3 DNA reads TGTGCCAGCGGGTCGCAGGGAGACTATGGCTACACCTTC.

This chain links TRBV28 with TRBJ2-7; D is unresolved. V shed 2 bases and J shed 0 bases, with 11 bases lying between them. This CDR3 has 15 residues. The germline CDR1 and CDR2 sequences are MDHEN and SYDVKM. Written as DNA, the CDR3 is TGTGCCAGCAGTTTAAGCCCCGTCAGCTCCTACGAGCAGTACTTC. This encodes CASSLSPVSSYEQYF.

V usage is TRBV5-4 and J usage is TRBJ2-7; TRBD1 matches at 11 bases. Germline V lookup: CDR1 SGHNT, CDR2 YYREEE (reference sequence). V dropped 5 bases and J dropped 3; count of bases not matched to a gene: 13. The CDR3 sequence is 17 residues long. The CDR3, as DNA: TGTGCCAGCAGTCCTAGATTAGGCGGGACAGGGGGCTACGAGCAGTACTTC. It yields the protein CASSPRLGGTGGYEQYF.

The chain combines TRBV7-9 with TRBJ1-5, with D hard to call. Germline CDR1 SEHNR, CDR2 FQNEAQ (reference sequence). The CDR3 is 15 residues long. The ends were cut back, 1 base at V and 5 bases at J, with 12 bases in the middle. The CDR3 sequence is CASSLEGSFYQPQHF. The DNA for the CDR3 is TGTGCCAGCAGCTTAGAGGGTTCATTCTATCAGCCCCAGCATTTT.

About this clone: The same CDR3 is also encoded by other DNA sequences in this sample. The chain combines TRBV19 with TRBJ2-6; D not certain. Trimming took 1 base from V and 0 from J, leaving 4 bases between them. Germline assignment: CDR1 LNHDA and CDR2 SQIVND (reference sequence). This CDR3 spans 15 amino acids. The CDR3 reads CASSIGRSGANVLTF. The CDR3 coding sequence is TGTGCCAGTAGTATAGGTCGCTCTGGGGCCAACGTCCTGACTTTC.

This chain links TRBV14 with TRBJ2-1, with D perhaps matching TRBD2 (5 bases). CDR1 SGHDN and CDR2 FVKESK come from the germline V gene. The CDR3 loop spans 11 amino acids. Trimming pared 4 bases from V and 9 bases from J, leaving 7 bases between. The CDR3 reads CASSRGVEQFF. In DNA form, the CDR3 reads TGTGCCAGCAGCCGGGGAGTTGAGCAGTTCTTC.

Worth noting for this clone: The sample carries other DNA sequences with the same CDR3. The rearrangement joins TRBV28 to TRBJ1-2; D is unresolved. CDR1 is MDHEN, CDR2 SYDVKM, per germline. The CDR3 has 12 amino acids. The V and J ends lost 5 bases and 0 bases respectively, with 4 bases between them. In DNA, the CDR3 is TGTGCCAGCAGTACTCCTAACTATGGCTACACCTTC. This encodes CASSTPNYGYTF.

This clone has a single count. The chain has TRBV19 and TRBJ1-5; no clear D gene. Germline V gene data show CDR1 as LNHDA and CDR2 as SQIVND (reference sequence). Deletions cut 3 bases from V and 7 bases from J, with 7 bases between. The CDR3 covers 12 residues. The CDR3 sequence: CASSIKVQPQHF. As DNA, the CDR3 is TGTGCCAGTAGTATTAAGGTCCAGCCCCAGCATTTT.

On this clone itself: The same CDR3 is also encoded by other DNA sequences in this sample. This sequence joins TRBV28 and TRBJ2-7; D perhaps matches TRBD1 (6 bases). The germline CDR1 and CDR2 sequences are MDHEN and SYDVKM. This CDR3 is 12 amino acids long. Deletions cut 8 bases from V and 3 bases from J, with 11 bases between. DNA of the CDR3: TGTGCCAGCTCCCTAGGGGGCTACGAGCAGTACTTC. Translation: CASSLGGYEQYF.

This sequence joins TRBV5-4 and TRBJ2-5; D is unclear. Germline V gene sequence: CDR1 SGHNT, CDR2 YYREEE (reference sequence). V was cut by 9 bases and J by 9 bases, with 24 bases left in between. The length of the CDR3 is 14 residues. CDR3 nucleotides: TGTGCCACCCAGCCATTACAGCATGGTTCTCCCCAGTACTTC. Encoded protein: CATQPLQHGSPQYF.

The V call is TRBV7-9, the J call TRBJ2-7; D not certain. Germline assignment: CDR1 SEHNR and CDR2 FQNEAQ (reference sequence). This CDR3 is 14 amino acids long. V lost 3 bases, J lost 2 bases, and 11 bases lay in between. The CDR3 nucleotides are TGTGCCAGCAGCTTCAAAGGACCCGCCTACGAGCAGTACTTC. Its translation is CASSFKGPAYEQYF.

The rearrangement uses TRBV25-1 and TRBJ2-2; D uncertain. Per germline, CDR1 MGHDK and CDR2 SYGVNS. V shed 3 bases and J shed 7 bases, with 9 bases lying between them. The CDR3 runs to 13 residues. DNA for the CDR3: TGTGCCAGCAGTGAGAGGACCCACGGGGAGCTGTTTTTT. It is translated as CASSERTHGELFF. The whole variable domain, filled in from reference TRBV25-1 and TRBJ2-2, reads EADIYQTPRYLVIGTGKKITLECSQTMGHDKMYWYQQDPGMELHLIHYSYGVNSTEKGDLSSESTVSRIRTEHFPLTLESARPSHTSQYLCASSERTHGELFFGEGSRLTVL.